Following are 22 T cell receptor beta chains from one sample sequenced in a study of blood T cell repertoires in COVID-19. Data came from immunoSEQ multiplex PCR; TCRdb stores just in-frame clones and leaves some out. The sample holds some 350,000 clones, roughly 88% seen once. Sequenced input: PBMCs or T cells enriched from blood (not recorded which). All receptors derive from a man younger than 40 who had recovered from COVID-19.

The rearrangement joins TRBV27 to TRBJ1-2, with TRBD1 matching over 9 bases. The CDR3 consists of 14 residues. In germline, CDR1 is MNHEY, CDR2 SMNVEV (reference sequence). After removal of 3 bases from V and 5 bases from J, the junction contained 4 bases not matched to a gene. The CDR3: CASSFGQGNYGYTF. CDR3 bases: TGTGCCAGCAGTTTCGGACAGGGGAATTATGGCTACACCTTC.

The gene calls are TRBV10-3 and TRBJ2-3; 13 bases are a match to TRBD2. The CDR3 runs to 17 residues. The V gene end was trimmed by 0 bases and the J gene end by 5 bases; junction bases not matched to a gene: 5. CDR1 and CDR2 from the germline V gene are ENHRY and SYGVKD. The CDR3 is CAISESTSGGAKDTQYF. DNA of the CDR3: TGTGCCATCAGTGAGTCCACTAGCGGGGGGGCCAAAGATACGCAGTATTTT.

The rearrangement joins TRBV5-1 to TRBJ1-2, with D perhaps TRBD1 (5 bases). Germline V gives CDR1 SGHRS, CDR2 YFSETQ. Trimming removed 0 bases at V and 4 bases at J, with 13 bases between. This CDR3 is built from 15 residues. In DNA form, the CDR3 reads TGCGCCAGCAGCTTGGCCTCAGGGCTTGGCTATGGCTACACCTTC. Protein product: CASSLASGLGYGYTF.

This clone was counted a single time. The V gene is TRBV5-4, the J gene TRBJ2-7, with D tentatively TRBD1 (5 bases). The CDR3 is 14 residues long. The V end was cut by 0 bases, the J end by 6 bases, with 13 bases between. Germline V gene sequence: CDR1 SGHNT, CDR2 YYREEE (reference sequence). DNA for the CDR3: TGTGCCAGCAGCTTGGTCCAGGGCTCTGCCGAGCAGTACTTC. It is translated as CASSLVQGSAEQYF.

The chain employs TRBV6-1 and TRBJ2-7; TRBD1 is a possible D gene (6 bases). The germline V gene has CDR1 MNHNS and CDR2 SASEGT. Between the trimmed V and J ends, which lost 2 bases and 0 bases, there was a span of 11 bases. This CDR3 has 15 residues. The CDR3 protein is CASSERPGASYEQYF. Written as DNA, the CDR3 is TGTGCCAGCAGTGAAAGACCAGGGGCCTCCTACGAGCAGTACTTC.

The J gene is TRBJ1-5, the V gene TRBV4-2, with 7 bases identical to TRBD1. Losses at the gene ends were 0 bases for V and 6 bases for J; bases not matched to a gene: 5. Per germline, CDR1 LGHNA and CDR2 YNFKEQ. This CDR3 has 15 amino acids. This chain's CDR3 is CASSQELQGPQPQHF. DNA of the CDR3: TGTGCCAGCAGCCAAGAACTACAGGGGCCTCAGCCCCAGCATTTT.

This sequence joins TRBV29-1 and TRBJ1-2; weak D call: TRBD1 (5 bases). There are 11 residues in the CDR3. Germline V gives CDR1 SQVTM, CDR2 ANQGSEA. The CDR3 region is CSDGTDGGYTF. CDR3 bases: TGCAGTGACGGGACTGACGGCGGCTACACCTTC.

This rearrangement joins TRBV7-2 to TRBJ1-2; 7 bases line up with TRBD1. J was trimmed by 3 bases and V by 5 bases; bases with no gene match: 6. Germline V gene lookup returns CDR1 SGHTA and CDR2 FQGNSA. The CDR3 runs to 14 residues. The CDR3 is CASSPDREDYGYTF. The CDR3 nucleotides read TGTGCCAGCAGCCCAGACAGGGAAGACTATGGCTACACCTTC.

The V and J genes are TRBV27 and TRBJ2-7; D is uncertain. The CDR3 extends over 13 amino acids. V dropped 3 bases and J dropped 7 bases, with 13 bases sitting between them. Germline loops: CDR1 MNHEY, CDR2 SMNVEV (reference sequence). The CDR3 region is CASSLVFPREQYF. In DNA, the CDR3 is TGTGCCAGCAGTTTGGTTTTCCCTAGAGAGCAGTACTTC.

This clone was recorded once. V and J are TRBV6-1 and TRBJ2-7, with 8 bases aligning to TRBD1. Trimming removed 3 bases from V and 4 bases from J; junction bases left unmatched: 11. Germline values: CDR1 MNHNS, CDR2 SASEGT. The CDR3 runs to 16 residues. In DNA, the CDR3 is TGTGCCAGCAGTGACCCGGCTCGACAGGGGAGATACGAGCAGTACTTC. It translates to CASSDPARQGRYEQYF.

This rearrangement joins TRBV6-5 to TRBJ2-7; 8 bases match TRBD1. The trim removed 8 bases at V and 0 bases at J, leaving 6 bases unmatched. This CDR3 is built from 14 residues. Germline V gene lookup returns CDR1 MNHEY and CDR2 SVGAGI. CDR3 in amino acids: CASGQGLFSYEQYF. The CDR3 DNA is TGTGCCAGCGGACAGGGTTTATTCTCCTACGAGCAGTACTTC.

This clone was seen only once. The V and J genes are TRBV6-1 and TRBJ1-6; D not certain. CDR3 length: 17 amino acids. Trimming cost V 3 bases and J 7 bases, with 19 bases left between them. Germline V gene data show CDR1 as MNHNS and CDR2 as SASEGT. DNA for the CDR3: TGTGCCAGCAGTGAGTCCCCCAGCGGATGGGGAAATTCACCCCTCCACTTT. Protein sequence: CASSESPSGWGNSPLHF.

This clone was recorded once. The chain employs TRBV29-1 and TRBJ2-1; 13 bases agree with TRBD2. V trimming: 5 bases; J trimming: 4 bases; junction bases outside the gene matches: 8. CDR1 is SQVTM and CDR2 is ANQGSEA in the germline V gene. This CDR3 has 16 amino acids. Here the CDR3 reads CSVLGLAGPDYNEQFF. The CDR3 bases are TGCAGCGTTCTGGGACTAGCGGGGCCGGATTACAATGAGCAGTTCTTC.

The V gene is TRBV5-6, the J gene TRBJ2-5, with TRBD2 matching over 11 bases. The CDR3 loop spans 16 amino acids. The germline gives CDR1 SGHDT, CDR2 YYEEEE. V shed 4 bases, J shed 1 base, and the junction held 6 bases outside the gene matches. CDR3 sequence: CASSRRLAGIQETQYF. CDR3 nucleotides: TGTGCCAGCAGCCGGAGACTAGCGGGGATCCAAGAGACCCAGTACTTC.

J is TRBJ1-5 and V is TRBV9, with D possibly TRBD1 on 6 matching bases. The CDR3 is 14 amino acids. Germline-derived CDR1 and CDR2 are SGDLS and YYNGEE. V was pared by 4 bases and J by 6 bases, with 14 bases between. CDR3 residues: CASSPTGLGQPQHF. CDR3 in DNA: TGTGCCAGCAGCCCTACAGGGCTAGGTCAGCCCCAGCATTTT.

V and J are TRBV15 and TRBJ1-4; TRBD1 matches at 9 bases. V shed 5 bases and J 3 bases; nucleotides not matched to a gene: 4. CDR1 and CDR2 from the germline V gene are LNHNV and YYDKDF (reference sequence). The CDR3 runs 15 residues. The CDR3 loop reads CATSGDRVPNEKLFF. The CDR3 coding sequence is TGTGCCACCAGCGGGGACAGGGTTCCTAATGAAAAACTGTTTTTT.

The genes are TRBV11-2 and TRBJ1-1; possibly TRBD1 for D (5 bases). The germline gives CDR1 SGHAT, CDR2 FQNNGV. V was trimmed by 2 bases and J by 0 bases, leaving 7 bases between them. The CDR3 extends over 14 amino acids. The CDR3 reads CASSLNRMNTEAFF. The DNA of the CDR3 is TGTGCCAGCAGCTTAAACAGGATGAACACTGAAGCTTTCTTT.

The table lists this clone with a count of one. The chain is built from TRBV15 and TRBJ2-2; TRBD2 agrees at 16 bases. The V gene end was trimmed by 4 bases and the J gene end by 0 bases; junction bases not matched to a gene: 5. The length of the CDR3 is 19 residues. From germline, CDR1 is LNHNV and CDR2 YYDKDF (reference sequence). Here the CDR3 reads CATSTFGTSGGANTGELFF. The CDR3, as DNA: TGTGCCACCAGCACTTTCGGGACTAGCGGGGGGGCGAACACCGGGGAGCTGTTTTTT.

The chain couples TRBV12-5 to TRBJ1-1; 7 nucleotides match TRBD1. Germline-derived CDR1 and CDR2 are LGHNT and FRNRAP. CDR3 length equals 14 residues. V lost 2 bases, J lost 4 bases, and 4 bases stayed unmatched. The CDR3 loop reads CASGLTTGATEAFF. The CDR3 DNA reads as TGTGCTAGTGGTTTGACTACAGGGGCCACTGAAGCTTTCTTT.

This clone was found a few times. The chain has TRBV9 and TRBJ2-7; 11 bases are shared with TRBD1. V trimming: 4 bases; J trimming: 7 bases; junction bases outside the gene matches: 7. Looked up from germline, CDR1 is SGDLS and CDR2 is YYNGEE. This CDR3 is 14 amino acids long. The CDR3 loop is CASSPWTGGDEQYF. DNA for the CDR3: TGTGCCAGCAGCCCCTGGACAGGGGGCGATGAGCAGTACTTC.

The chain links TRBV5-5 to TRBJ2-5, with D possibly being TRBD2 (6 bases). Germline V gene lookup returns CDR1 SGHKS and CDR2 YYEKEE (reference sequence). Trimming took off 4 bases at V and 5 bases at J, with 15 bases between the two ends. CDR3 length: 14 amino acids. The CDR3 protein is CASSAGRPGETQYF. The CDR3 bases are TGTGCCAGCAGCGCAGGGAGGCCGGGGGAGACCCAGTACTTC.

The J gene is TRBJ2-1, the V gene TRBV9, with 8 nucleotides matching TRBD2. Germline CDR1 is SGDLS and CDR2 is YYNGEE. Trimming took 3 bases from V and 9 from J; bases not matched to a gene: 8. CDR3 length: 14 residues. The DNA of the CDR3 is TGTGCCAGCAGCGCCCGGGGGGGCTTCGGTGAGCAGTTCTTC. It is translated as CASSARGGFGEQFF.